This record looks at one T cell receptor (beta chain) sequence and its context. Its antigen is unidentified. The data were obtained in a study of blood T cells in healthy people across ages. The ends lost 0 bases at V and 1 base at J; junction bases unmatched: 8. Germline-derived CDR1 and CDR2 are SGHKS and YYEKEE (reference sequence). The CDR3 loop spans 19 amino acids. A J-beta primer mix and a sample-barcoded 5' primer were used in a second PCR of about 7 to 11 cycles. The template-switch adaptor was a 5' adaptor with 12 random nucleotides. It tagged each cDNA molecule. TCRdb reprocessed the 5' RACE reads via MiXCR and lists one record per CDR3 protein. The sample holds about 1.5 million distinct CDR3 sequences, 40% to 45% seen once. Study-level results: There were more naive CD4+ cells and higher diversity in long-lived donors than in aged donors. Naive and antigen-experienced cells were not separated, limiting conclusive comparison.

Samples each had at least 5 micrograms of total RNA extracted. Source material: blood. This chain uses TRBV5-5 with TRBJ2-5; 14 bases are shared with TRBD2. The sequence was collected from a woman between 18 and 29 years old in good health. CDR3 protein: CASSLGQGLAGVFQETQYF. The DNA for the CDR3 is TGTGCCAGCAGCTTGGGACAGGGACTAGCGGGAGTGTTCCAAGAGACCCAGTACTTC.